This T cell receptor beta chain is drawn from a study of monozygotic twins with inflammatory bowel disease. The CDR3 extends over 14 amino acids. Germline V lookup: CDR1 MNHEY, CDR2 SVGAGI. Study-wide findings and caveats: Inverse Simpson values showed less TCRbeta diversity in IBD patients than in their healthy co-twins.

Isolation of total RNA was performed on whole blood, with no prior T cell sorting. Researchers used template switching to add UMIs featuring a 6-nucleotide sample barcode. TCRdb reprocessed the 5' RACE reads and keeps a single row for each CDR3 protein, giving no DNA. Its listing shows fewer than 150,000 distinct CDR3 sequences. Comment on this clonotype: Its antigen remains unidentified.

J is TRBJ1-1 and V is TRBV6-5; TCRdb designates TRBD1, a call that cannot be tested without DNA. The material sequenced was blood. This receptor was obtained from a human donor with ulcerative colitis or Crohn's disease, or a healthy co-twin of an affected twin (not recorded which). The chain's CDR3 is CASSLAGAPTEAFF.